Listed below are T cell receptor beta chains from one sample, sequenced in a study of T-cell memory formation after mild COVID-19. TCRdb reprocessed the 5' RACE reads with MiXCR, giving one entry per CDR3 protein. This sample yields about 310,000 distinct CDR3 sequences, of which 15% to 20% are seen a single time; around 23% belongs to the top ten. Sequences were obtained from PBMCs or a T cell subset sorted from them (not recorded which). The receptors shown here come from a man between 18 and 35 years old who had mild COVID-19 (a few samples of this study predate the infection). Cell type and time point are not known. Both conserved end residues are trimmed from each CDR3.

j_call v_call cdr3_aa
TRBJ1-2 TRBV6-5 DSSYRRTGGGYT
TRBJ2-1 TRBV7-2 ASSTPGLAGGSSYNEQF
TRBJ2-1 TRBV5-4 ASSSDPGGDEQF
TRBJ2-3 TRBV7-3 ASSHDTDTQY
TRBJ2-7 TRBV25-1 ATRQGVYEQY
TRBJ2-5 TRBV7-7 ASSLGVEGTQY
TRBJ1-1 TRBV7-9 ASSPPTGLNTEAF
TRBJ1-1 TRBV11-1 ASSRTGFPQRLNTEAF
TRBJ1-6 TRBV20-1 SARGQGAVSPLH
TRBJ1-4 TRBV11-2 ASSFQGRSNEKLF
TRBJ2-7 TRBV7-2 ASSNFLSGYEQY
TRBJ2-7 TRBV6-2/TRBV6-3 ASSYPTDRGYEQY
TRBJ1-1 TRBV5-1 ASSNSGTNTEAF
TRBJ1-3 TRBV4-3 ASSLGPGNTIY
TRBJ2-3 TRBV28 ASSHRAGEYKQY
TRBJ2-3 TRBV6-2/TRBV6-3 ATQGHQFTDTQY
TRBJ2-1 TRBV6-2/TRBV6-3 ASRKTYYNEQF
TRBJ1-2 TRBV6-6 ASSQSQGALYGYT
TRBJ1-1 TRBV15 ATSRDLAETEAF
TRBJ1-1 TRBV6-5 ASSRRGDTEAF
TRBJ1-2 TRBV6-2/TRBV6-3 ASSLGQFRVGYT
TRBJ2-3 TRBV7-2 ASKRGGSTDTQY
TRBJ2-2 TRBV9 ASSVEGGTGELF
TRBJ2-2 TRBV29-1 SVRQGNTGELF
TRBJ2-2 TRBV7-9 ASSPLAGVVTGELF
TRBJ2-3 TRBV7-2 ASSPWGLPPDTQY
TRBJ1-5 TRBV3-1 ASSLGVTSHQPQH
TRBJ2-3 TRBV7-9 ATGTGKPDTQY
TRBJ1-4 TRBV5-1 ASSVAMGQNEKLF
TRBJ2-3 TRBV6-5 ASSSGGAGHTQY
TRBJ1-5 TRBV4-1 ASSQGDQSDWPQH
TRBJ2-1 TRBV5-1 ASSTSGGSYNEQF
TRBJ2-3 TRBV10-3 AISRQGGLTDTQY
TRBJ2-5 TRBV7-2 ASGRWETQY
TRBJ2-2 TRBV5-1 ASSPDQNTGELF
TRBJ2-1 TRBV6-1 ASSESPAGDALYNEQF
TRBJ2-2 TRBV15 ATSARLAGGSGELF
TRBJ2-3 TRBV6-6 ASSYRVTNAGTDTQY
TRBJ2-3 TRBV27 ASSLVGRGTDTQY
TRBJ2-3 TRBV2 ASSARPTDTQY